This entry is about one TCR beta chain. The antigen it binds to is not known. Per-base qualities were not stored, and no clone one base away is much larger. The entry originates in a study of T cells in Graves' hyperthyroidism and ophthalmopathy (dated by TCRdb to between 2018 and 2021). Background for the entire study: Peripheral blood was sampled at the time of initial diagnosis, prior to any treatment. After sampling, hyperthyroidism patients received methimazole starting at 30 mg daily, and ophthalmopathy patients received high-dose intravenous methylprednisolone. The 100 or so discovery patients were randomly divided into training and test sets at a 7:3 ratio. In about 6 Graves' hyperthyroidism patients, the study also compared T-cell repertoires from thyroid tissue with T-cell repertoires from blood. A discovery cohort of approximately 97 patients, 43 with Graves' ophthalmopathy and approximately 57 with stable Graves' hyperthyroidism, was used to find distinguishing TCR V-J signatures. Whether ophthalmopathy could be predicted prospectively was tested in an independent validation cohort made up of 18 to 20 hyperthyroidism patients plus 17 patients who later progressed to ophthalmopathy. The paper reports TCR Vbeta CDR3 sequencing of over 120 peripheral blood samples: approximately 41 ophthalmopathy, roughly 74 hyperthyroidism and approximately 17 progressor patients.

CDR1 is given as SGDLS and CDR2 as YYNGEE, both from the germline V gene. V is shortened by 4 bases, J by 5 bases, and the region joining them spans 18 bases. The CDR3 spans 15 residues, from the cysteine through the phenylalanine. Only CDR3 DNA is held: 45 bases, read in frame from base 1. The TCR beta CDR3 regions were amplified from RNA transcripts. For the first round of RT-PCR on the TCR CDR3, the HTBI primer set was used together with the Qiagen OneStep RT-PCR kit. The libraries were constructed in a second round of multiplex PCR and then size-selected and purified. Paired-end sequencing of the libraries was performed with 100 bp reads on an Illumina HiSeq2000. On the study's bioinformatics: SOAPnuke was used to process the raw data, with reads discarded if the reads contained adapters or uncalled bases, had a mean Phred below 15, or lacked an exact constant-primer or identifier match. High-quality paired reads were merged with COPE v1.2.5, and unique nucleotide sequences were defined as clonotypes. MiTCR v1.1 was used to align clonotypes to the IMGT TRBV, TRBD and TRBJ reference segments. The analysis included only V-J combinations with a frequency above 0.0001, which together covered 99.2% of the repertoires. The TCS score was defined as F50 (clonal expansion) divided by E x V (chaos), with BLOSUM62-based TCRdist calculated between CDR3 peptides within each V-J. Welch's t-statistics and random forest reduced around 520 V-J features to 13, which were used in a naive Bayes classifier (R e1071). Thyroid-blood repertoire similarity was quantified with the Morisita-Horn index. TCRdb reprocessed the public reads (quality trimming at Q25 with fastp, clone calling with MiXCR) and kept in-frame beta chains. Here each entry gathers all rows of one CDR3 protein and keeps the most common genes and DNA. The V and J calls here are based on TCRdb, not the publication. This sample has some 800,000 distinct CDR3 sequences in its table, and over 35% of those were observed once. In total, the top ten clones hold 8.9% of the sample.

Broader findings and caveats from the paper: No statistical method was used to set the sample size in advance, and investigators knew the group allocation. A model built on a 13 V-J signature distinguished ophthalmopathy from stable hyperthyroidism, reaching approximately 89% sensitivity and approximately 81% specificity in cross-validation and 80%/75% in testing. Most expanded thyroid clonotypes (frequency above 0.001) were also detected in blood, a finding suggesting that blood repertoires may reflect thyroid immune responses. In validation, the model predicted progression to ophthalmopathy a median of about 5.9 months before onset, with approximately 71% sensitivity and about 75% specificity.

Graves' hyperthyroidism was defined as stable when no progression to ophthalmopathy occurred over 18 months of follow-up. The hyperthyroidism patients were between 18 and 65 years old and newly diagnosed, with a disease duration of less than 2 months. Any patient with an uncontrolled infection, another autoimmune disease, pregnancy or lactation was excluded. Diagnoses relied on clinical symptoms, serum thyroxine and TRAb, thyroid ultrasound and orbital computed tomography. PBMCs were isolated from approximately 10 ml of fresh peripheral blood by Ficoll-Paque density gradient centrifugation. Total RNA was extracted with Trizol reagent, and quality was checked on an Agilent 2100 Bioanalyzer.

This TCR derives from a man aged 18 to 30 with Graves' hyperthyroidism. Recombination linked TRBV9 to TRBJ2-5; the D segment could be TRBD1, given 6 matching bases. Sequencing input: blood. The bases read TGTGCCAGCAGCCCATACGGGGAGCAGGGGGAGACCCAGTACTTC. Its protein is CASSPYGEQGETQYF. The CDR3 plus the reference TRBV9 and TRBJ2-5 genes for the other parts give the full variable domain: DSGVTQTPKHLITATGQRVTLRCSPRSGDLSVYWYQQSLDQGLQFLIQYYNGEERAKGNILERFSAQQFPDLHSELNLSSLELGDSALYFCASSPYGEQGETQYFGPGTRLLVL.